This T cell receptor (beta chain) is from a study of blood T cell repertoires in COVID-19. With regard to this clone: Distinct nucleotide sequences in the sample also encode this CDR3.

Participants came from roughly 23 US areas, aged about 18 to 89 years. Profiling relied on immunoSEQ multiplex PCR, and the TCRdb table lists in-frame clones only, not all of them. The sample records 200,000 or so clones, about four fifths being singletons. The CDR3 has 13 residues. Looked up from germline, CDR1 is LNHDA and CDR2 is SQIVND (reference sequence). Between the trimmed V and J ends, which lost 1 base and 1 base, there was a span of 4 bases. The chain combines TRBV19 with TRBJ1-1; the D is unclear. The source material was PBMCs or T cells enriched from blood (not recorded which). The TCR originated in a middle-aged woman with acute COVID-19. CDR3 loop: CASSIGGNTEAFF. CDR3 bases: TGTGCCAGTAGTATAGGCGGGAACACTGAAGCTTTCTTT. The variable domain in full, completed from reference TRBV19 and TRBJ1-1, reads DGGITQSPKYLFRKEGQNVTLSCEQNLNHDAMYWYRQDPGQGLRLIYYSQIVNDFQKGDIAEGYSVSREKKESFPLTVTSAQKNPTAFYLCASSIGGNTEAFFGQGTRLTVV.